This TCR beta chain originates from a study of blood T cell repertoires in COVID-19 (dated by TCRdb to the early 2020s). About the investigation overall: Samples from collaborators originated in the United States, Italy and Spain and spanned both the acute and convalescent phases of COVID-19. Where HLA class I and class II types were available, the types were taken from metadata supplied by the sample provider, not from assay-based typing. The prospective study material was composed of cDNA or gDNA derived from T cells, B-cell-depleted T cells, or PBMCs. The samples were drawn from the first 160 participants of the ongoing ImmuneRACE study and from over a thousand subjects provided by 6 global collaborators. The repertoires were released in a freely available public database meant as a resource for research on the immune response to SARS-CoV-2. The dataset comprised deeply sampled blood TCRbeta repertoires from subjects exposed to, actively infected with, or recovered from COVID-19. Nearly every sample came with metadata listing a de-identified subject ID, COVID-19 status, age in years and sex.

The immunoSEQ Assay, a bias-controlled multiplex PCR, was used to amplify TCRbeta CDR3 regions from genomic DNA. On the study's bioinformatics: Nucleated cell counts per sample were estimated from amplification of reference gene primers within the assay. To quantify the absolute abundance of each unique TCRbeta CDR3 rearrangement, sequence reads were collapsed and filtered. For each sample, productive Simpson clonality was calculated by taking the square root of Simpson's diversity index across productive rearrangements. As stored in TCRdb, this immuneACCESS dataset retains in-frame rearrangements with V and J assigned. A fraction of the clones does not appear; measured against another copy, unresolved V genes explain less than half of the discrepancy, and the remainder lacks a known reason. For V, J and clone size, that table is used; D and trimming come from the DNA. The sample data list around 170,000 clones, and around 90% of these were observed just once. The leading ten clones occupy approximately 0.6% of the sample.

Comments on this clone: Its antigen is unknown. No clone much larger than this one lies a single base away; base qualities are absent.

V is cut back by 1 base and J by 0 bases, with 0 bases in the junction unmatched. In the germline V gene, CDR1 corresponds to LGHNA and CDR2 to YNFKEQ. The CDR3 runs 15 residues from the cysteine to the phenylalanine. Of all the DNA, just the CDR3 is kept, 45 bases in frame from base 1. In Seattle, one collaborating source enrolled patients while the infection was active and tracked those patients longitudinally over the course of disease. The collaborating institutions used their own protocols to collect whole blood in K2EDTA tubes. For TCRbeta analysis, collaborator samples were shipped as frozen whole blood, as isolated PBMCs, or as DNA extracted from either sample type. General conclusions and limits of the study: The amount of clinical and demographic metadata varied by source and participant and was provided uncurated.

This clonotype was obtained from a man aged 55 to 70 with COVID-19, enrolled during active disease. The source material was peripheral blood. Recombination joined TRBV4-2 with TRBJ2-3, with 8 middle bases fitting TRBD2. The CDR3 amino acid sequence is: CASSQGLASTDTQYF. The DNA is as follows: TGTGCCAGCAGCCAAGGACTAGCGAGCACAGATACGCAGTATTTT.